One and the same sample provided the 2 T cell receptor beta chains below, sequenced in a study of T cells in localized non-small cell lung cancer. The assay was immunoSEQ multiplex PCR, and TCRdb's table has in-frame clones only and misses some. The sample consists of several thousand clones, over 30% of them appearing once. The input for sequencing was normal lung tissue next to the tumor, taken before any cancer treatment. The receptor source for this set is a woman aged 35-70 years with stage I lung adenocarcinoma.

The chain has TRBV19 and TRBJ1-5, with 8 bases identical to TRBD1. CDR3 length: 14 amino acids. Germline CDR1 reads LNHDA; CDR2 reads SQIVND (reference sequence). V was pared by 5 bases and J by 4 bases, with 4 bases of the junction left unmatched. The CDR3 bases are TGTGCCAGTAGTTTACAGGGGGGTAATCAGCCCCAGCATTTT. Its translation: CASSLQGGNQPQHF.

The gene calls are TRBV19 and TRBJ2-2; unclear D gene. Per the germline V gene, CDR1 is LNHDA and CDR2 is SQIVND (reference sequence). V was clipped by 8 bases and J by 3 bases, with 10 bases between them. The CDR3 sequence is 13 residues long. The CDR3 protein is CASLPGYTGELFF. The CDR3 region has the DNA TGTGCCAGTCTGCCTGGCTACACCGGGGAGCTGTTTTTT.